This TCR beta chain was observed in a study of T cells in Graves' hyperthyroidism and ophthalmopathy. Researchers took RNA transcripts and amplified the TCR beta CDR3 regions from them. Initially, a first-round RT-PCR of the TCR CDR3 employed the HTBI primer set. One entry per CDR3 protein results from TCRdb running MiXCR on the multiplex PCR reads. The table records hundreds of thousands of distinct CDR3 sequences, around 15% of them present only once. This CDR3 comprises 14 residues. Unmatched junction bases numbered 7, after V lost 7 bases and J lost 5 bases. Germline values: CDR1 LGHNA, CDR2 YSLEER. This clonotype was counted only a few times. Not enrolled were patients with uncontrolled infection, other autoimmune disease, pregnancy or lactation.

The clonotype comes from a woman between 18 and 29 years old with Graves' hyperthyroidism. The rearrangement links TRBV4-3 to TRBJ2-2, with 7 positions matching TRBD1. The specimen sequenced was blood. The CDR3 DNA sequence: TGCGCCAGCAAGACAGGGTTGGGGACCGGGGAGCTGTTTTTT. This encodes CASKTGLGTGELFF.